The rows below give T cell receptor beta chains drawn from one sample of a study of blood T cell repertoires in COVID-19. The method was immunoSEQ multiplex PCR; TCRdb's version includes in-frame clones alone and lacks a portion of them. The sample holds under 200,000 clones; 79% are singletons and the top ten take roughly 19%. The sequencing sample was made of PBMCs or T cells enriched from blood (not recorded which). The receptors stem from a woman in her 70s in a cohort exposed to, infected with or recovered from COVID-19 (not recorded which). The CDR3 runs from the conserved cysteine through the conserved F or W. D genes are given only for firm matches.

j_call: TRBJ2-1
v_call: TRBV15
d_call: TRBD2
cdr3_length: 13
cdr3_nt: TGTGCCACCAGCAATTACGGGGGGAATGAGCAGTTCTTC
cdr3_aa: CATSNYGGNEQFF

j_call: TRBJ2-1
v_call: TRBV10-3
d_call: TRBD2
cdr3_length: 18
cdr3_nt: TGTGCCATCAAAGATAGGGCTAGCGGGAGGAGGGATTACAATGAGCAGTTCTTC
cdr3_aa: CAIKDRASGRRDYNEQFF

j_call: TRBJ2-1
v_call: TRBV28
d_call: TRBD2
cdr3_length: 15
cdr3_nt: TGTGCCAGCAGTTTAACGAGCGGGAATTACGATGAGCAGTTCTTC
cdr3_aa: CASSLTSGNYDEQFF

j_call: TRBJ2-7
v_call: TRBV18
d_call: NA
cdr3_length: 13
cdr3_nt: TGTGCCAGCTCACCCCAGTCAAACTACGAGCAGTACTTC
cdr3_aa: CASSPQSNYEQYF

j_call: TRBJ1-3
v_call: TRBV7-8
d_call: TRBD1
cdr3_length: 15
cdr3_nt: TGTGCCAGCAGCAACAGACAGGGCACTGGAAACACCATATATTTT
cdr3_aa: CASSNRQGTGNTIYF

j_call: TRBJ2-5
v_call: TRBV5-4
d_call: NA
cdr3_length: 13
cdr3_nt: TGTGCCAGCAGCGTAACCCCGGAAGAGACCCAGTACTTC
cdr3_aa: CASSVTPEETQYF

j_call: TRBJ1-1
v_call: TRBV20-1
d_call: NA
cdr3_length: 13
cdr3_nt: TGCAGTGCTAGTAACACGGGGAACACTGAAGCTTTCTTT
cdr3_aa: CSASNTGNTEAFF

j_call: TRBJ2-3
v_call: TRBV24-1
d_call: TRBD1
cdr3_length: 15
cdr3_nt: TGTGCCACCAGTGCAACAGGGGGCCGAGGAGATACGCAGTATTTT
cdr3_aa: CATSATGGRGDTQYF

j_call: TRBJ2-7
v_call: TRBV18
d_call: TRBD2
cdr3_length: 15
cdr3_nt: TGTGCCAGCTCAACCGCGGGGGGAAGCTCCTACGAGCAGTACTTC
cdr3_aa: CASSTAGGSSYEQYF

j_call: TRBJ1-1
v_call: TRBV5-1
d_call: NA
cdr3_length: 14
cdr3_nt: TGCGCCAGCAGCTTTGACAGTCTGAACACTGAAGCTTTCTTT
cdr3_aa: CASSFDSLNTEAFF

j_call: TRBJ2-3
v_call: TRBV4-2
d_call: NA
cdr3_length: 19
cdr3_nt: TGTGCCAGCAGCCAAGAAGTCCATTTACCGGGACTGAGCACAGATACGCAGTATTTT
cdr3_aa: CASSQEVHLPGLSTDTQYF

j_call: TRBJ2-7
v_call: TRBV18
d_call: TRBD1
cdr3_length: 15
cdr3_nt: TGTGCCAGCTCGCCGGGACAGACAATGGCCTACGAGCAGTACTTC
cdr3_aa: CASSPGQTMAYEQYF

j_call: TRBJ2-2
v_call: TRBV24-1
d_call: NA
cdr3_length: 14
cdr3_nt: TGTGCCACCAGTGGACAGGTGAACTCCGGGGAGCTGTTTTTT
cdr3_aa: CATSGQVNSGELFF